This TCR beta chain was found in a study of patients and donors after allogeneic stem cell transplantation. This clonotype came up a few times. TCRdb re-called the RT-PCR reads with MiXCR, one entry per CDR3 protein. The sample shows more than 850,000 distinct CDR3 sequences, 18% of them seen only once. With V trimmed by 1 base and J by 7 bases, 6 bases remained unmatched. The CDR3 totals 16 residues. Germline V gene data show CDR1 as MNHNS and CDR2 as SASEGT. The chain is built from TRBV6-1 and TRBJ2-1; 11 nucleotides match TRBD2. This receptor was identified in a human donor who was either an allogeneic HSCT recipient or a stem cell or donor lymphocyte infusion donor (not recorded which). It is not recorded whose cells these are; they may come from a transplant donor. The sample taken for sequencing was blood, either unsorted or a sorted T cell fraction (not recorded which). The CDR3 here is CASSEVTSGSRNEQFF. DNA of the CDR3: TGTGCCAGCAGTGAAGTTACTAGCGGGAGTAGGAATGAGCAGTTCTTC.